This T cell receptor (beta chain) is from a study of cytomegalovirus exposure and HLA in healthy donors. Findings of the study overall: The study designated about 180 TCR beta chains cytomegalovirus-associated. Diagnosis of cytomegalovirus status made by the classifier reportedly showed high specificity and sensitivity. Exclusion as indistinguishable affected some V segments, including TRBV6-2 and TRBV6-3.

Unrecorded immune exposure was likely among donors, who were nominally healthy when sampled. Remarks on this clone: Its target is unknown.

The germline V gene encodes CDR1 SGHTA and CDR2 FQGTGA. The CDR3 extends over 15 amino acids. The junction had 4 bases not matched to a gene; V was cut back by 5 bases and J by 1 base. Primers included in the PCR were 60 Vbeta and 13 Jbeta primers. Sequencing used immunoSEQ multiplex PCR; TCRdb keeps in-frame clones, though not all of them. The sample has about 130,000 clones, about 82% seen once; the top ten hold 1.5% to 2%. This clonotype originated in a female donor in good health and CMV-seropositive. The V and J genes are TRBV7-3 and TRBJ2-1, with 8 bases lining up with TRBD2. The specimen sequenced was PBMCs. CDR3 loop: CASSTGLGSYNEQFF. In nucleotides, the CDR3 is TGTGCCAGCAGCACGGGACTAGGGTCCTACAATGAGCAGTTCTTC.